This TCR beta chain was recovered during a study of cytomegalovirus exposure and HLA in healthy donors. Study-wide points: Presence/absence results assume similar sequencing depth per donor, which may not hold. Previously analyzed data showed that most TCR beta V segments were productive at a frequency of about 87% or about 30%. A further, later analysis showed that HLA-associated TCR beta chains (compared with equally common others) were more clonally expanded.

The CDR3 loop spans 14 amino acids. Germline loops: CDR1 PRHDT, CDR2 FYEKMQ (reference sequence). Trimming took off 5 bases at V and 3 bases at J, with 11 bases between the two ends. 13 Jbeta primers and 60 Vbeta primers were used for the PCR. Generated by immunoSEQ multiplex PCR, the TCRdb table keeps only in-frame clones and is missing some. The sample has roughly 120,000 clones, 65% to 80% seen once. Remarks on this clone: Its specificity is not known.

The sample comprised PBMCs. This TCR came from a human donor in good health. This chain uses TRBV13 with TRBJ1-5; D possibly corresponds to TRBD1 (5 bases). The CDR3 DNA reads TGTGCCAGCAGCGCGCGACAGTACAATCAGCCCCAGCATTTT. This translates into CASSARQYNQPQHF.